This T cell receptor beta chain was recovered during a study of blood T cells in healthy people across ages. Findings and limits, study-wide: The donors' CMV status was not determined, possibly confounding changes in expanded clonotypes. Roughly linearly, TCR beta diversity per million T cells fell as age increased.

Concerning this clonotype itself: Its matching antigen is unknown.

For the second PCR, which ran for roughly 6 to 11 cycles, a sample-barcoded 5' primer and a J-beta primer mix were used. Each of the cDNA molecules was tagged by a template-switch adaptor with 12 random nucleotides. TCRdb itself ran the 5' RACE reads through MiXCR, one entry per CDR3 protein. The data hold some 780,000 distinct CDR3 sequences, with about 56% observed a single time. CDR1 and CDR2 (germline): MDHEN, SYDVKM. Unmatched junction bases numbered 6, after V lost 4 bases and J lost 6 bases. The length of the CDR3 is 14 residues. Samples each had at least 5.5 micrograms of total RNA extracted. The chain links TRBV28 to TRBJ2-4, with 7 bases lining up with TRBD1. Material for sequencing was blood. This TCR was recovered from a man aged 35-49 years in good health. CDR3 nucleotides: TGTGCCAGCAGTTCCGCCGGGACAGTAAACATTCAGTACTTC. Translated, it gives CASSSAGTVNIQYF.